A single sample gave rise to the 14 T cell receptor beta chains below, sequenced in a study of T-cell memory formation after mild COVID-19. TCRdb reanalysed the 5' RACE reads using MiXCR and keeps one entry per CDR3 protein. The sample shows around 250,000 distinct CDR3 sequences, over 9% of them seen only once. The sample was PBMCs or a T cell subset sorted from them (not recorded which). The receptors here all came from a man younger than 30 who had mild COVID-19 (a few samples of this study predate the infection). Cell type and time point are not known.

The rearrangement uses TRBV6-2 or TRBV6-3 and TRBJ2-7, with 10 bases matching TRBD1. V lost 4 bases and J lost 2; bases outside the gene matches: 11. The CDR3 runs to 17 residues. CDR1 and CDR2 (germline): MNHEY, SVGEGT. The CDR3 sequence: CASSLPGQGFAAYEQYF. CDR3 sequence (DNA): TGTGCCAGCAGTTTACCGGGACAGGGGTTTGCGGCCTACGAGCAGTACTTC.

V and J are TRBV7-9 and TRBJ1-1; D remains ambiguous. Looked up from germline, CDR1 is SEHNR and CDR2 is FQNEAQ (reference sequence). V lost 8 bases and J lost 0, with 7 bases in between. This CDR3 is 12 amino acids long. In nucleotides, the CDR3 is TGTGCCAGCCGTGGGATGAACACTGAAGCTTTCTTT. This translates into CASRGMNTEAFF.

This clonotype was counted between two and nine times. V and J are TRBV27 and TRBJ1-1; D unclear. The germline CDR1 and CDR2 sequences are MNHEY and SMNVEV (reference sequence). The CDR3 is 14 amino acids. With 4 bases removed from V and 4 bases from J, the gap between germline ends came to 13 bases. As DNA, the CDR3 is TGTGCCAGCAGTTACGGGAATGAGGGCACTGAAGCTTTCTTT. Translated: CASSYGNEGTEAFF.

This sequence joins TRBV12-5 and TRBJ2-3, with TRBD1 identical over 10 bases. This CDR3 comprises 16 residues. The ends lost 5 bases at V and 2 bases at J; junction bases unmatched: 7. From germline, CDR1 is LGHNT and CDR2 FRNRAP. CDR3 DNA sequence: TGTGCTAGTGGTAAAGGGGACAGGGGAGCCACAGATACGCAGTATTTT. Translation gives CASGKGDRGATDTQYF.

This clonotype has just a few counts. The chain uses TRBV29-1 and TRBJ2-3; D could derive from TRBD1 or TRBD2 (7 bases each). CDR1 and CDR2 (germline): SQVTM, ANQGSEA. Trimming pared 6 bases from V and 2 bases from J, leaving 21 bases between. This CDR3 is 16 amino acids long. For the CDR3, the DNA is TGCAGCGTCACCAGGGGGAGGGGGGCCACCACAGATACGCAGTATTTT. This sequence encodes CSVTRGRGATTDTQYF.

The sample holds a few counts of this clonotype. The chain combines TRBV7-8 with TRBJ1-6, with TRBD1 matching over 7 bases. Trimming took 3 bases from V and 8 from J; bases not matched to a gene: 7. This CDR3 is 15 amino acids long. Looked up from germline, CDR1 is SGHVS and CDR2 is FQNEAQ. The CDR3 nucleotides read TGTGCCAGCAGCTTCTTCAGGGGGGCGGATTCACCCCTCCACTTT. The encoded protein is CASSFFRGADSPLHF.

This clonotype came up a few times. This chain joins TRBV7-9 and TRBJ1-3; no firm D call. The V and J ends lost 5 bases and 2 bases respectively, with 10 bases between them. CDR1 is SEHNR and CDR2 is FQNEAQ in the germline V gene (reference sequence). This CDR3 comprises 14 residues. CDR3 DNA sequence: TGTGCCAGCAGCCTCAACCCACCTGGAAACACCATATATTTT. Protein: CASSLNPPGNTIYF.

The CDR3, as DNA: TGTGCCACCAGCCTCCGATGGGGCACTGAAGCTTTCTTT. It codes for CATSLRWGTEAFF. This chain links TRBV15 with TRBJ1-1; D gene uncertain. This CDR3 region has 13 residues. V was pared by 5 bases and J by 4 bases, with 11 bases between. Germline V lookup: CDR1 LNHNV, CDR2 YYDKDF (reference sequence).

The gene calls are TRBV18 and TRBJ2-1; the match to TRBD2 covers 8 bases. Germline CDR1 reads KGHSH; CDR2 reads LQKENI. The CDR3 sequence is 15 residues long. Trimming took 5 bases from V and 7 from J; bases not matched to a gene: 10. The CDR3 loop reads CASSYAGGAGNEQFF. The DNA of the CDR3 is TGTGCCAGCTCATACGCCGGGGGGGCCGGTAATGAGCAGTTCTTC. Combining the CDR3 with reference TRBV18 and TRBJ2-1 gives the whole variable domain NAGVMQNPRHLVRRRGQEARLRCSPMKGHSHVYWYRQLPEEGLKFMVYLQKENIIDESGMPKERFSAEFPKEGPSILRIQQVVRGDSAAYFCASSYAGGAGNEQFFGPGTRLTVL.

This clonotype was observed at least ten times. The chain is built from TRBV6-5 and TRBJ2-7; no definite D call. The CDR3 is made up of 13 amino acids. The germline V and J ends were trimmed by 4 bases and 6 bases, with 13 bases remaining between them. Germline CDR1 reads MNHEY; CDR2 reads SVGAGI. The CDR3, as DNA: TGTGCCAGCAGTTCCTTTCCCCGCAGCGAGCAGTACGTC. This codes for CASSSFPRSEQYV.

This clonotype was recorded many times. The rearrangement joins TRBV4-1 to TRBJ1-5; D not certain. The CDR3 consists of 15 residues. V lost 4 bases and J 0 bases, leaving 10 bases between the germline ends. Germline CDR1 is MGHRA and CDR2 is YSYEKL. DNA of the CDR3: TGCGCCAGCAGCCCCCGCTGGGTTAGCAATCAGCCCCAGCATTTT. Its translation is CASSPRWVSNQPQHF.

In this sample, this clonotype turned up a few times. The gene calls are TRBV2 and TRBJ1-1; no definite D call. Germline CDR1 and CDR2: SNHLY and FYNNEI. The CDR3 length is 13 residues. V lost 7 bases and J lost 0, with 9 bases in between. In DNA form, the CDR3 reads TGTGCCAGCATCCCAGAGATGAACACTGAAGCTTTCTTT. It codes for CASIPEMNTEAFF.

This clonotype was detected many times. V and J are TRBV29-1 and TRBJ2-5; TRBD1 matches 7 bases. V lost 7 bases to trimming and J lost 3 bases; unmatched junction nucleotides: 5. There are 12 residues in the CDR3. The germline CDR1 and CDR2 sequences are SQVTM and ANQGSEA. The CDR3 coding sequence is TGCAGCGCCTCCGGGACAGAAGAGACCCAGTACTTC. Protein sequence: CSASGTEETQYF.

CDR3 coding DNA: TGTGCCAGCAGCTTGACAGGGGTGGGCGTTGCTCAGCCCCAGCATTTT. This translates into CASSLTGVGVAQPQHF. The chain joins TRBV5-6 to TRBJ1-5; TRBD1 matches at 7 bases. The junction had 10 bases not matched to a gene; V was cut back by 1 base and J by 6 bases. The CDR3 spans 16 residues. The germline V gene encodes CDR1 SGHDT and CDR2 YYEEEE. Using reference TRBV5-6 and TRBJ1-5 for the parts outside the CDR3, the full variable domain is DAGVTQSPTHLIKTRGQQVTLRCSPKSGHDTVSWYQQALGQGPQFIFQYYEEEERQRGNFPDRFSGHQFPNYSSELNVNALLLGDSALYLCASSLTGVGVAQPQHFGDGTRLSIL.